A single sample is the source of the 10 T cell receptor beta chains below, sequenced in a study of Ad26.COV2.S vaccination and SARS-CoV-2 variants. Indicated treatment: over 15 received Ad26.COV2.S at low or high dose, single or two shots; roughly five received placebo; per-sample allocation not given. At day 63 after the first vaccine or placebo injection, samples were drawn. Libraries were prepared by immunoSEQ multiplex PCR; TCRdb keeps only in-frame clonotypes and omits some of them. This table holds some 250,000 clones, approximately 88% found once. The sequencing here drew on peripheral blood, taken in a trial of Ad26.COV2.S vaccine versus placebo. These TCRs come from a person aged 18-60 years who received the Ad26.COV2.S COVID-19 vaccine or a placebo.

V is TRBV6-6 and J is TRBJ1-5; D perhaps matches TRBD1 (6 bases). This CDR3 comprises 16 residues. The V gene's germline CDR1 is MNHNY and CDR2 SVGAGI (reference sequence). The ends were cut back, 6 bases at V and 5 bases at J, with 20 bases in the middle. The CDR3 sequence is CASSPLVGTIYQPQHF. The CDR3 DNA reads TGTGCCAGCAGCCCCCTAGTCGGGACAATATATCAGCCCCAGCATTTT.

The chain recombines TRBV9 with TRBJ2-5; a possible D gene is TRBD1 (6 bases). V was clipped by 4 bases and J by 5 bases, with 18 bases between them. Germline assignment: CDR1 SGDLS and CDR2 YYNGEE. CDR3 length: 15 residues. The CDR3 DNA reads TGTGCCAGCAGCACCGAACAGGGTCCAGGCGAGACCCAGTACTTC. It encodes CASSTEQGPGETQYF.

The chain carries TRBV4-3 and TRBJ1-5, with no clear D. Germline lookup yields CDR1 LGHNA and CDR2 YSLEER. The CDR3 length is 15 residues. Trimming cost V 0 bases and J 3 bases, with 9 bases left between them. CDR3 coding DNA: TGCGCCAGCAGCCAAGATCTCACGTACAATCAGCCCCAGCATTTT. It codes for CASSQDLTYNQPQHF.

The chain joins TRBV3-1 (or the pseudogene TRBV3-2) to TRBJ2-2, with TRBD2 as a possible D gene (5 bases). This CDR3 spans 15 amino acids. CDR1 is LGHDT, CDR2 YNNKEL, per germline (reference sequence). With 2 bases removed from V and 0 bases from J, the gap between germline ends came to 7 bases. The CDR3 DNA reads TGTGCCAGCAGCCAATACGGGACGAACACCGGGGAGCTGTTTTTT. Translating it yields CASSQYGTNTGELFF.

The rearrangement links TRBV14 to TRBJ1-2; 7 bases match TRBD1. V lost 4 bases to trimming and J lost 4 bases; unmatched junction nucleotides: 9. The CDR3 runs 15 residues. Germline CDR1 reads SGHDN; CDR2 reads FVKESK. The CDR3 bases are TGTGCCAGCAGCCGCTTTGACAGGGATACCTATGGCTACACCTTC. Translating it yields CASSRFDRDTYGYTF.

This sequence joins TRBV30 and TRBJ1-2, with 12 nucleotides matching TRBD1. The CDR3 sequence is 15 residues long. From germline, CDR1 is GTSNPN and CDR2 SVGIG (reference sequence). The V and J ends lost 3 bases and 13 bases, in that order; junction bases with no gene match: 15. The CDR3 sequence is CAWRRVVGTGGKGTF. CDR3 sequence (DNA): TGTGCCTGGAGACGTGTAGTAGGGACAGGGGGCAAGGGCACCTTC.

CDR3 nucleotide sequence: TGTGCCAGCAGTTACGGCCTTCTGGGGCAAGAGACCCAGTACTTC. It yields the protein CASSYGLLGQETQYF. V and J are TRBV6-5 and TRBJ2-5, with D hard to call. The CDR3 spans 15 residues. The V end was cut by 2 bases, the J end by 2 bases, with 12 bases between. Germline V gives CDR1 MNHEY, CDR2 SVGAGI.

The J gene is TRBJ2-7, the V gene TRBV28; D may be TRBD1 (6 bases). There are 14 residues in the CDR3. Between the trimmed V and J ends, which lost 5 bases and 1 base, there was a span of 12 bases. Germline-derived CDR1 and CDR2 are MDHEN and SYDVKM. CDR3 DNA sequence: TGTGCCAGCAGTCAACCAGGGGAGTCCTACGAGCAGTACTTC. Translating it yields CASSQPGESYEQYF.

This clone has a single count. The chain links TRBV7-9 to TRBJ1-2; TRBD1 is a possible D gene (6 bases). The CDR3 has 14 residues. Deletions cut 6 bases from V and 2 bases from J, with 13 bases between. Germline V lookup: CDR1 SEHNR, CDR2 FQNEAQ (reference sequence). CDR3 sequence reads: CASSLITGNYGYTF. The CDR3 DNA is TGTGCCAGCAGTCTTATTACAGGGAACTATGGCTACACCTTC.

About this clone: Other DNA sequences in the sample encode the same CDR3. The chain recombines TRBV5-6 with TRBJ1-1; TRBD1 is a possible D gene (6 bases). This CDR3 comprises 14 residues. Germline-derived CDR1 and CDR2 are SGHDT and YYEEEE. The germline V and J ends were trimmed by 0 bases and 1 base, with 7 bases remaining between them. CDR3 DNA sequence: TGTGCCAGCAGCTTGGACAGGGCGAACACTGAAGCTTTCTTT. Amino acid sequence: CASSLDRANTEAFF.